These T cell receptor beta chains were read from a single sample in a study of metastatic and nonmetastatic thyroid tumors. TCRdb reprocessed the PCR reads via MiXCR. The data contain some 10,000 clones, 25% to 35% of them singletons. The material sequenced was adjacent normal tissue. The receptors were sampled from a male donor with papillary thyroid cancer or a benign thyroid nodule (not recorded which). Some clones in this sample may be carry-over from other donors' samples. CDR3s include the opening cysteine and the closing phenylalanine or tryptophan. A D gene is named only where the DNA matches it firmly. Not all rows give a size; the values are once, few, many and, for expanded clones, a class.

abundance | j_gene | v_gene | d_gene | CDR3aa | CDR3nt
. | TRBJ2-7 | TRBV13 | . | CASSLSGSSYEQYF | TGTGCCAGCAGCTTAAGCGGGTCCTCCTACGAGCAGTACTTC
. | TRBJ2-7 | TRBV2 | . | CASSQLLGTTAYEQYF | TGTGCCAGCAGTCAGCTTTTGGGGACCACCGCCTACGAGCAGTACTTC
few | TRBJ2-2 | TRBV6-1 | . | CASRRATNTGELFF | TGTGCCAGCCGACGGGCTACGAACACCGGGGAGCTGTTTTTT
. | TRBJ1-2 | TRBV20-1 | . | CSALRGVEGYTF | TGCAGTGCTCTTCGGGGAGTCGAAGGCTACACCTTC
. | TRBJ1-3 | TRBV24-1 | . | CATSDTRSGNTIYF | TGTGCCACCAGTGATACCCGCTCTGGAAACACCATATATTTT
. | TRBJ2-3 | TRBV20-1 | TRBD2 | CSARMTSGIADTQYF | TGCAGTGCTAGGATGACTAGCGGGATTGCGGATACGCAGTATTTT
medium-sized | TRBJ1-1 | TRBV30 | TRBD1 | CAWRQGITEAFF | TGTGCCTGGAGACAGGGGATCACTGAAGCTTTCTTT
medium-sized | TRBJ1-5 | TRBV5-5 | . | CASSLAGGDSNQPQHF | TGTGCCAGCAGCTTGGCCGGCGGGGATAGCAATCAGCCCCAGCATTTT
. | TRBJ1-5 | TRBV27 | . | CASRPGISNQPQHF | TGTGCCAGCAGGCCGGGAATAAGCAATCAGCCCCAGCATTTT
. | TRBJ2-1 | TRBV5-1 | TRBD2 | CASSNGLANNNEQFF | TGCGCCAGCAGCAACGGACTAGCGAATAACAATGAGCAGTTCTTC
. | TRBJ2-3 | TRBV10-3 | TRBD1 | CAISPGDRGLTDTQYF | TGTGCCATCAGTCCAGGGGACAGGGGACTCACAGATACGCAGTATTTT
medium-sized | TRBJ2-5 | TRBV11-2 | . | CASSLERSRVTQYF | TGTGCCAGCAGCTTAGAACGGAGTCGGGTGACCCAGTACTTC
. | TRBJ1-2 | TRBV20-1 | TRBD1 | CSATQPGQGQMGGYTF | TGCAGTGCTACCCAACCGGGACAGGGGCAGATGGGTGGCTACACCTTC
many | TRBJ1-4 | TRBV29-1 | TRBD1 | CSARTGEREKLFF | TGCAGCGCCAGGACAGGGGAGCGTGAAAAACTGTTTTTT
. | TRBJ1-1 | TRBV28 | . | CASSLLQSMNTEAFF | TGTGCCAGCAGTTTACTACAGTCCATGAACACTGAAGCTTTCTTT
few | TRBJ2-7 | TRBV2 | TRBD2 | CASSGVAGGYEQYF | TGTGCCAGCAGTGGGGTAGCGGGAGGCTACGAGCAGTACTTC
medium-sized | TRBJ2-1 | TRBV6-1 | . | CASSVSGGPPYNEQFF | TGTGCCAGCAGTGTGTCCGGTGGGCCCCCCTACAATGAGCAGTTCTTC
few | TRBJ1-2 | TRBV6-5 | . | CASSYRFGGYTF | TGTGCCAGCAGTTACCGCTTTGGCGGCTACACCTTC
. | TRBJ1-1 | TRBV30 | . | CAWREKGRTEAFF | TGTGCCTGGAGGGAGAAGGGTCGGACTGAAGCTTTCTTT
few | TRBJ2-1 | TRBV19 | TRBD2 | CASGGTHYNEQFF | TGTGCCAGCGGGGGGACCCACTACAATGAGCAGTTCTTC
. | TRBJ2-3 | TRBV20-1 | TRBD1 | CSAPGTGTGTQYF | TGCAGTGCTCCCGGGACAGGGACGGGTACGCAGTATTTT
. | TRBJ2-7 | TRBV6-2/TRBV6-3 | TRBD2 | CASSTPSGYVGHEQYF | TGTGCCAGCAGTACTCCTAGCGGGTACGTTGGCCACGAGCAGTACTTC
medium-sized | TRBJ2-1 | TRBV5-4 | TRBD2 | CASSIVAGGYNEQFF | TGTGCCAGCAGCATAGTAGCGGGAGGTTACAATGAGCAGTTCTTC
few | TRBJ1-2 | TRBV10-1 | . | CASSEDSNYGYTF | TGCGCCAGCAGTGAGGACAGCAACTATGGCTACACCTTC
medium-sized | TRBJ1-6 | TRBV12-3/TRBV12-4 | TRBD1 | CASSMGQGYNSPLHF | TGTGCCAGCAGTATGGGACAGGGCTATAATTCACCCCTCCACTTT
few | TRBJ2-5 | TRBV28 | . | CASSLIRETQYF | TGTGCCAGCAGTTTAATTAGAGAGACCCAGTACTTC
. | TRBJ2-6 | TRBV11-2 | TRBD2 | CASSGRLAGGYPGANVLTF | TGTGCCAGCAGCGGGAGACTAGCGGGGGGGTACCCTGGGGCCAACGTCCTGACTTTC
many | TRBJ2-3 | TRBV19 | TRBD2 | CASSDIGRADTQYF | TGTGCCAGTAGTGATATAGGGAGGGCAGATACGCAGTATTTT
many | TRBJ2-1 | TRBV5-5 | TRBD2 | CASSPSGSTYNEQFF | TGTGCCAGCAGCCCCAGCGGGAGCACCTACAATGAGCAGTTCTTC
. | TRBJ2-3 | TRBV20-1 | TRBD2 | CSASGTSGREQGTQYF | TGCAGTGCTTCCGGGACTAGCGGGAGGGAACAGGGTACGCAGTATTTT
. | TRBJ1-6 | TRBV6-1 | . | CASSEGPWNYNSPLHF | TGTGCCAGCAGTGAGGGTCCGTGGAACTATAATTCACCCCTCCACTTT
many | TRBJ2-2 | TRBV12-3/TRBV12-4 | . | CASSGTRTGELFF | TGTGCCAGCAGTGGGACACGAACCGGGGAGCTGTTTTTT
medium-sized | TRBJ1-2 | TRBV19 | . | CASSIVLGQGYYGYTF | TGTGCCAGTAGTATAGTACTCGGGCAGGGTTACTATGGCTACACCTTC
few | TRBJ2-1 | TRBV19 | . | CASSPPNYNEQFF | TGTGCCAGTAGTCCCCCAAACTACAATGAGCAGTTCTTC
. | TRBJ2-2 | TRBV28 | TRBD2 | CASISRGGGPGELFF | TGTGCCAGCATTTCCCGTGGGGGGGGTCCCGGGGAGCTGTTTTTT
. | TRBJ2-5 | TRBV28 | . | CASSAIQVFQETQYF | TGTGCCAGCAGCGCGATTCAAGTATTCCAAGAGACCCAGTACTTC
many | TRBJ1-5 | TRBV12-3/TRBV12-4 | . | CASTYSNQPQHF | TGTGCCAGCACATATAGCAATCAGCCCCAGCATTTT
. | TRBJ2-7 | TRBV12-3/TRBV12-4 | . | CASSLRGLGYEQYF | TGTGCCAGCAGTTTACGGGGACTGGGGTACGAGCAGTACTTC
. | TRBJ1-2 | TRBV30 | TRBD1 | CAWKDKDRGFYGYTF | TGTGCCTGGAAAGATAAGGACAGGGGTTTCTATGGCTACACCTTC
. | TRBJ2-2 | TRBV20-1 | . | CSASRQGAITWELFF | TGTAGTGCTAGTAGGCAGGGCGCGATCACCTGGGAGCTGTTTTTT
many | TRBJ2-7 | TRBV5-6 | . | CASSLYSSYEQYF | TGTGCCAGCAGCTTGTATAGCTCCTACGAGCAGTACTTC
. | TRBJ2-7 | TRBV7-2 | TRBD2 | CASSRTSDYEQYF | TGTGCCAGCAGCAGGACTAGCGACTACGAGCAGTACTTC
. | TRBJ2-7 | TRBV27 | . | CAIAKGNEQYF | TGTGCCATCGCCAAGGGAAACGAGCAGTACTTC
. | TRBJ1-6 | TRBV20-1 | . | CSARDLFGTGPNSPLHF | TGCAGTGCTAGAGATCTGTTCGGCACCGGTCCGAATTCACCCCTCCACTTT
. | TRBJ2-5 | TRBV20-1 | . | CSVPGTLVETQYF | TGCAGTGTTCCCGGGACATTGGTTGAGACCCAGTACTTC
. | TRBJ1-5 | TRBV20-1 | . | CSPISYPLDRSNQPQHF | TGCAGTCCGATCTCATACCCGTTGGACCGTAGCAATCAGCCCCAGCATTTT
few | TRBJ2-2 | TRBV5-6 | . | CASSFSGGLTGELFF | TGTGCCAGCAGCTTTTCGGGGGGCTTGACCGGGGAGCTGTTTTTT
. | TRBJ1-3 | TRBV11-3 | . | CASSRRHKSGNTIYF | TGTGCCAGCAGCCGACGACATAAGTCTGGAAACACCATATATTTT
. | TRBJ1-2 | TRBV19 | . | CASSLGRNYGYTF | TGTGCCAGTAGTTTGGGACGGAACTATGGCTACACCTTC
few | TRBJ1-2 | TRBV6-1 | TRBD1 | CASSDRDSYGYTF | TGTGCCAGCAGTGACCGGGACAGCTATGGCTACACCTTC
few | TRBJ2-1 | TRBV27 | TRBD2 | CASSLRARLALMNEQFF | TGTGCCAGCAGCCTCCGAGCCAGACTAGCCCTAATGAATGAGCAGTTCTTC
. | TRBJ2-7 | TRBV12-3/TRBV12-4 | . | CASSAYLGDEQYF | TGTGCCAGCAGCGCGTACTTAGGGGACGAGCAGTACTTC
. | TRBJ1-2 | TRBV7-2 | . | CASSLRVQYGYTF | TGTGCCAGCAGCTTACGGGTTCAGTATGGCTACACCTTC
. | TRBJ2-7 | TRBV6-2/TRBV6-3 | TRBD2 | CASKVAGGREQYF | TGTGCCAGCAAGGTCGCGGGAGGTCGGGAGCAGTACTTC
. | TRBJ2-7 | TRBV11-3 | TRBD1 | CASSPGTGYYEQYF | TGTGCCAGCAGCCCCGGGACAGGCTACTACGAGCAGTACTTC